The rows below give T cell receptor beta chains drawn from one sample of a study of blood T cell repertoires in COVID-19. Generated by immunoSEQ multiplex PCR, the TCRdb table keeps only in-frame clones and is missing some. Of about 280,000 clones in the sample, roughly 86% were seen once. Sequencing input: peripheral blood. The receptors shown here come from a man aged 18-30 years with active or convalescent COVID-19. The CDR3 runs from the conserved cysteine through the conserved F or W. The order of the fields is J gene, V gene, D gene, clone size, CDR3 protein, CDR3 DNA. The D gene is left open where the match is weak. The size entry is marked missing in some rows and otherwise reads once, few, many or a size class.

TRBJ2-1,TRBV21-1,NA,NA,CARTSALFPVYANNEQFF,TGTGCCAGAACAAGCGCCCTATTCCCTGTCTATGCCAACAATGAGCAGTTCTTC
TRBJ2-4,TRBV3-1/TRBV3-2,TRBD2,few,CASSVSGVSKNIQYF,TGTGCCAGCTCCGTTAGCGGGGTCTCCAAAAACATTCAGTACTTC
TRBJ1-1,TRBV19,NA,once,CASRGNTEAFF,TGTGCCAGTCGAGGGAACACTGAAGCTTTCTTT
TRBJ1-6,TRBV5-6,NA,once,CASSFGVSYNSPLHF,TGTGCCAGCAGCTTCGGGGTCTCCTATAATTCACCCCTCCACTTT
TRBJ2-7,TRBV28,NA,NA,CASSLAGRSYEQYF,TGTGCCAGCAGTTTGGCAGGCCGTTCCTACGAGCAGTACTTC
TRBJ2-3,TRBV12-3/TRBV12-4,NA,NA,CASSSRDTQYF,TGTGCCAGCAGCTCGCGCGATACGCAGTATTTT
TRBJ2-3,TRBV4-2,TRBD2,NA,CASSPLALAGGLLITDTQYF,TGTGCCAGCAGCCCCCTAGCCCTAGCGGGGGGGCTGTTAATTACAGATACGCAGTATTTT
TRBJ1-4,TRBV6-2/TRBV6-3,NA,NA,CASSYSGPRGEKLFF,TGTGCCAGCAGTTACTCGGGTCCCAGGGGTGAAAAACTGTTTTTT
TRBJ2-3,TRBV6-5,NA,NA,CASEGLYTDTQYF,TGTGCCAGCGAGGGACTTTACACAGATACGCAGTATTTT
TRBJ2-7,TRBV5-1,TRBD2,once,CASSLGLAGMTYEQYF,TGCGCCAGCAGCCTTGGACTAGCGGGGATGACCTACGAGCAGTACTTC